Below are 14 T cell receptor beta chains sequenced from a single sample in a study of T cells in Graves' hyperthyroidism and ophthalmopathy. From RNA transcripts, TCR beta CDR3 regions were amplified. A set of HTBI primers served as the primers for a first-round RT-PCR of the TCR CDR3. TCRdb reprocessed the multiplex PCR reads with MiXCR, giving one entry per CDR3 protein. The sample has around 300,000 distinct CDR3 sequences, approximately 15% seen once. Sequenced: blood. Receptor source: a woman aged 40 to 55 with Graves' hyperthyroidism.

About this clonotype itself: A single base separates this from a much larger clone, so it may be a read error. As DNA, the CDR3 is TGTGCCAGTAGTCTAGTGGCGGGAGCTCCCAATGAGCAGTTCTTC. Translation gives CASSLVAGAPNEQFF. The chain recombines TRBV19 with TRBJ2-1, with 7 bases that match TRBD2. The length of the CDR3 is 15 residues. Germline V gene lookup returns CDR1 LNHDA and CDR2 SQIVND (reference sequence). The J segment lost 6 bases and the V segment lost 5 bases, leaving 10 bases of the junction unmatched. Looking up the rest from reference TRBV19 and TRBJ2-1 gives the full variable domain: DGGITQSPKYLFRKEGQNVTLSCEQNLNHDAMYWYRQDPGQGLRLIYYSQIVNDFQKGDIAEGYSVSREKKESFPLTVTSAQKNPTAFYLCASSLVAGAPNEQFFGPGTRLTVL.

This clonotype turned up a few times. V is TRBV7-2 and J is TRBJ2-3; the D is unclear. The V gene lost 5 bases and the J gene lost 2 bases, with 5 bases spanning the gap. CDR3 length equals 12 residues. The germline V gene has CDR1 SGHTA and CDR2 FQGNSA. Here the CDR3 reads CASSKYTDTQYF. CDR3 nucleotides: TGTGCCAGCAGCAAATACACAGATACGCAGTATTTT.

In this sample, this clonotype turned up many times. The chain carries TRBV20-1 and TRBJ2-7, with TRBD2 matching 8 bases. CDR1 is DFQATT and CDR2 is SNEGSKA in the germline V gene (reference sequence). The trim removed 1 base at V and 4 bases at J, leaving 9 bases unmatched. The CDR3 is 15 residues long. Here the CDR3 DNA reads TGCAGTGCTAGAGTGTCGGTTAGCGGGATTTACGAGCAGTACTTC. Translation gives CSARVSVSGIYEQYF.

This clonotype was detected many times. This sequence joins TRBV5-1 and TRBJ1-6; 9 nucleotides line up with TRBD1. Germline V gives CDR1 SGHRS, CDR2 YFSETQ. V lost 2 bases to trimming and J lost 7 bases; unmatched junction nucleotides: 4. The CDR3 is 15 residues long. The CDR3 DNA reads TGCGCCAGCAGCTTCTGGGACAGGGCCAATTCACCCCTCCACTTT. It specifies CASSFWDRANSPLHF.

This clonotype was seen repeatedly, ten times or more. This rearrangement joins TRBV20-1 to TRBJ1-2; weak D call: TRBD1 (6 bases). V was cut by 4 bases and J by 7 bases, with 13 bases left in between. This CDR3 comprises 12 residues. Germline-derived CDR1 and CDR2 are DFQATT and SNEGSKA (reference sequence). The CDR3 reads CSAKQQGSGYTF. The DNA for the CDR3 is TGCAGTGCTAAGCAACAGGGCTCTGGCTACACCTTC.

This clonotype was recorded at least ten times. V is TRBV7-3 and J is TRBJ2-7; tentatively, D is TRBD2 (6 bases). V shed 3 bases and J shed 3 bases, with 15 bases lying between them. The CDR3 length is 15 residues. From germline, CDR1 is SGHTA and CDR2 FQGTGA. The CDR3 loop is CASSFRSGPDYEQYF. DNA for the CDR3: TGTGCCAGCAGCTTTAGGAGCGGGCCAGACTACGAGCAGTACTTC.

This clonotype was seen repeatedly, ten times or more. The CDR3 DNA follows: TGTGCCAGCAGCTTGCAAGTGGGGGCGGAGTACGAGCAGTACTTC. Amino acid sequence: CASSLQVGAEYEQYF. The genes are TRBV7-2 and TRBJ2-7, with a tentative D call TRBD1 (6 bases). CDR1 and CDR2 (germline): SGHTA, FQGNSA. The CDR3 has 15 residues. With 3 bases removed from V and 4 bases from J, the gap between germline ends came to 16 bases.

This clonotype was detected only a few times. The rearrangement joins TRBV19 to TRBJ2-5; D is ambiguous. There are 14 residues in the CDR3. Germline V gene lookup returns CDR1 LNHDA and CDR2 SQIVND (reference sequence). Trimming shortened V by 10 bases and J by 1 base, and 16 bases separated the two germline ends. CDR3 region: CATRLGSAQETQYF. As DNA, the CDR3 is TGTGCCACGAGGTTAGGCTCCGCCCAAGAGACCCAGTACTTC.

This clonotype was observed at least ten times. This chain connects TRBV11-1 to TRBJ2-5; a weak D match, TRBD1 (6 bases). This CDR3 is 14 amino acids long. Trimming left V 3 bases short and J 3 bases short, with 11 bases between. Per germline, CDR1 SGHAT and CDR2 FQDESV (reference sequence). DNA for the CDR3: TGTGCCAGCAGCTTGGGCAGGGGAGAAGAGACCCAGTACTTC. This encodes CASSLGRGEETQYF.

The rearrangement links TRBV10-3 to TRBJ2-7; D is perhaps TRBD1 or TRBD2 (5 bases each). Germline V lookup: CDR1 ENHRY, CDR2 SYGVKD. The CDR3 sequence is 17 residues long. V lost 0 bases to trimming and J lost 3 bases, with 18 bases between them. The CDR3 nucleotides read TGTGCCATCAGTGAGTCGGAGCGGTTACGGGGCGGCTACGAGCAGTACTTC. The encoded protein is CAISESERLRGGYEQYF.

This clonotype came up many times. The CDR3 sequence: CASSLRGLDTQYF. CDR3 DNA: TGTGCCAGCAGTTTGAGGGGGCTCGATACGCAGTATTTT. This sequence joins TRBV2 and TRBJ2-3, with TRBD1 matching over 7 bases. The V gene end was trimmed by 5 bases and the J gene end by 6 bases; junction bases not matched to a gene: 5. This CDR3 has 13 residues. Germline lookup yields CDR1 SNHLY and CDR2 FYNNEI.

This sequence joins TRBV4-2 and TRBJ1-2; maybe TRBD1 (5 bases). Trimming took 4 bases from V and 8 from J, leaving 14 bases between them. Germline V gene data show CDR1 as LGHNA and CDR2 as YNFKEQ. CDR3 length equals 13 residues. The CDR3 sequence is CASSPMGTWGYTF. For the CDR3, the DNA is TGTGCCAGCAGCCCCATGGGGACCTGGGGCTACACCTTC.

In this sample, this clonotype turned up many times. The chain combines TRBV5-5 with TRBJ1-5; 12 bases agree with TRBD1. Germline assignment: CDR1 SGHKS and CDR2 YYEKEE (reference sequence). The V gene end was trimmed by 3 bases and the J gene end by 6 bases; junction bases not matched to a gene: 4. This CDR3 spans 15 amino acids. CDR3 region: CASSYMGQGAQPQHF. In nucleotides, the CDR3 is TGTGCCAGCAGCTACATGGGACAGGGGGCTCAGCCCCAGCATTTT.

The chain uses TRBV18 and TRBJ2-1; the match to TRBD2 covers 7 bases. V dropped 0 bases and J dropped 9; count of bases not matched to a gene: 11. The CDR3 is 16 residues long. Looked up from germline, CDR1 is KGHSH and CDR2 is LQKENI. In DNA, the CDR3 is TGTGCCAGCTCACCACCGGCTAGCGGAGGAGGAATTGAGCAGTTCTTC. Amino acids: CASSPPASGGGIEQFF.